Below, 23 T cell receptor beta chains from the same sample are listed, as sequenced in a study of shared clonotypes between healthy human individuals. CD8 cells regarded as naive lacked CD45RO, were positively chosen for CCR7, and omitted terminally differentiated effector memory CD45RA+ cells. Only in-frame clones appear in the TCRdb table, and some are missing; sequencing was by immunoSEQ multiplex PCR. The sample has roughly 2,000,000 clones; 93% are singletons. The material sequenced was naive CD8+ T cells from PBMCs. These TCRs come from a man aged 18 to 29 in good health. Some clones in this sample may be carry-over from other donors' samples.

Turning to this clone: Distinct nucleotide sequences in the sample also encode this CDR3. This chain connects TRBV5-1 to TRBJ2-2; D unresolved. V dropped 1 base and J dropped 8 bases, with 3 bases sitting between them. The V gene's germline CDR1 is SGHRS and CDR2 YFSETQ. This CDR3 has 11 residues. In DNA, the CDR3 is TGCGCCAGCAGCTTGTCGGGGGAGCTGTTTTTT. Its protein is CASSLSGELFF. The full variable domain, with the rest looked up from reference TRBV5-1 and TRBJ2-2, is KAGVTQTPRYLIKTRGQQVTLSCSPISGHRSVSWYQQTPGQGLQFLFEYFSETQRNKGNFPGRFSGRQFSNSRSEMNVSTLELGDSALYLCASSLSGELFFGEGSRLTVL.

CDR3 loop: CASRGQAPNEQFF. The DNA of the CDR3 is TGTGCCAGCAGAGGACAGGCCCCCAATGAGCAGTTCTTC. V and J are TRBV27 and TRBJ2-1, with 7 bases identical to TRBD1. CDR1 is MNHEY, CDR2 SMNVEV, per germline (reference sequence). The CDR3 length is 13 residues. V shed 6 bases and J 6 bases; nucleotides not matched to a gene: 5.

The gene calls are TRBV5-6 and TRBJ2-7; weak D call: TRBD1 (5 bases). The CDR3 is 14 amino acids. Per germline, CDR1 SGHDT and CDR2 YYEEEE. Trimming took 4 bases from V and 2 from J, leaving 13 bases between them. CDR3 DNA sequence: TGTGCCAGCAGCCCCCGGACAAATCCCTACGAGCAGTACTTC. It specifies CASSPRTNPYEQYF.

The chain uses TRBV28 and TRBJ1-2; 8 nucleotides line up with TRBD1. This CDR3 contains 15 residues. CDR1 MDHEN and CDR2 SYDVKM come from the germline V gene. V was pared by 3 bases and J by 5 bases, with 8 bases of the junction left unmatched. CDR3 nucleotides: TGTGCCAGCAGTTTTCAGCGACAGGGGACTTATGGCTACACCTTC. Translated, it gives CASSFQRQGTYGYTF.

The V call is TRBV5-1, the J call TRBJ2-1, with D unclear. The CDR3 runs 11 residues. V was pared by 4 bases and J by 7 bases, with 6 bases between. The germline V gene encodes CDR1 SGHRS and CDR2 YFSETQ. CDR3 DNA: TGCGCCAGCAGCCAAAGGAATGAGCAGTTCTTC. Amino acids: CASSQRNEQFF. Drawing the rest from reference TRBV5-1 and TRBJ2-1, the complete variable domain is KAGVTQTPRYLIKTRGQQVTLSCSPISGHRSVSWYQQTPGQGLQFLFEYFSETQRNKGNFPGRFSGRQFSNSRSEMNVSTLELGDSALYLCASSQRNEQFFGPGTRLTVL.

This clone was observed once. The chain links TRBV27 to TRBJ1-2; D gene unclear. This CDR3 is 14 amino acids long. The ends were cut back, 3 bases at V and 4 bases at J, with 12 bases in the middle. The germline CDR1 and CDR2 sequences are MNHEY and SMNVEV (reference sequence). CDR3 in amino acids: CASSFSAPSYGYTF. The CDR3 DNA reads TGTGCCAGCAGTTTCTCGGCCCCGTCCTATGGCTACACCTTC.

The rearrangement uses TRBV7-9 and TRBJ2-7, with a tentative D call TRBD2 (7 bases). The CDR3 sequence is 14 residues long. Germline values: CDR1 SEHNR, CDR2 FQNEAQ (reference sequence). Trimming shortened V by 2 bases and J by 4 bases, and 12 bases separated the two germline ends. This CDR3 is CASSLIQGGYEQYF. The CDR3 DNA is TGTGCCAGCAGCTTAATACAGGGAGGGTACGAGCAGTACTTC.

As DNA, the CDR3 is TGTGCCAGTAGTATAGATCTATGGACAGCGGGGAATGGCTACACCTTC. Its translation: CASSIDLWTAGNGYTF. The chain recombines TRBV19 with TRBJ1-2; weak D call: TRBD1 (6 bases). Deletions cut 0 bases from V and 6 bases from J, with 17 bases between. This CDR3 has 16 amino acids. CDR1 and CDR2 (germline): LNHDA, SQIVND (reference sequence).

The chain has TRBV11-3 and TRBJ2-1; 7 positions agree with TRBD1. Germline-derived CDR1 and CDR2 are SGHNT and YENEEA. The length of the CDR3 is 15 residues. The V and J ends lost 3 bases and 7 bases, in that order; junction bases with no gene match: 9. The CDR3 DNA follows: TGTGCCAGCAGCTTCCCGGGACAGCACCCGAATGAGCAGTTCTTC. Translation: CASSFPGQHPNEQFF.

The rearrangement uses TRBV27 and TRBJ2-7, with 7 bases matching TRBD2. The V gene's germline CDR1 is MNHEY and CDR2 SMNVEV (reference sequence). CDR3 length: 16 residues. With V trimmed by 5 bases and J by 4 bases, 14 bases remained unmatched. The chain's CDR3 is CASSPGRLASRYEQYF. CDR3 nucleotides: TGTGCCAGCAGTCCCGGAAGACTAGCATCTAGGTACGAGCAGTACTTC.

The CDR3: CAIKVADLGERADTQYF. Here the CDR3 DNA reads TGTGCCATCAAGGTGGCGGACCTGGGTGAGCGGGCAGATACGCAGTATTTT. The chain uses TRBV10-3 and TRBJ2-3; possibly TRBD2 for D (6 bases). CDR1 is ENHRY and CDR2 is SYGVKD in the germline V gene. CDR3 size: 17 residues. V lost 7 bases and J 4 bases, leaving 24 bases between the germline ends.

The chain has TRBV10-1 and TRBJ2-7; 9 bases fit TRBD2. This CDR3 is 13 amino acids long. V dropped 3 bases and J dropped 4; count of bases not matched to a gene: 1. CDR1 WNHNN and CDR2 SYGVQD come from the germline V gene (reference sequence). The CDR3 reads CASSDTSGYEQYF. CDR3 in DNA: TGCGCCAGCAGTGACACTAGCGGGTACGAGCAGTACTTC.

This chain connects TRBV7-6 to TRBJ1-4; possibly TRBD1 for D (6 bases). CDR1 SGHVS and CDR2 FNYEAQ come from the germline V gene. The germline V and J ends were trimmed by 5 bases and 4 bases, with 14 bases remaining between them. The CDR3 has 15 residues. The CDR3 loop is CASSPSGAYNEKLFF. For the CDR3, the DNA is TGTGCCAGCAGCCCGTCGGGGGCTTATAATGAAAAACTGTTTTTT.

V usage is TRBV7-9 and J usage is TRBJ1-2; D is undetermined. This CDR3 is 15 amino acids long. Germline V gives CDR1 SEHNR, CDR2 FQNEAQ (reference sequence). V shed 7 bases and J shed 8 bases, with 23 bases lying between them. The CDR3 sequence: CASTLAGNRQEGYTF. DNA for the CDR3: TGTGCCAGCACCCTGGCGGGGAATCGACAAGAAGGCTACACCTTC.

The rearrangement uses TRBV5-4 and TRBJ2-1; D not resolved. V dropped 3 bases and J dropped 7 bases, with 11 bases sitting between them. This CDR3 is 13 amino acids long. Germline V lookup: CDR1 SGHNT, CDR2 YYREEE (reference sequence). Written as DNA, the CDR3 is TGTGCCAGCAGCTCCAAACTACTTAATGAGCAGTTCTTC. It codes for CASSSKLLNEQFF. Together with reference TRBV5-4 and TRBJ2-1, the CDR3 gives the full variable domain: ETGVTQSPTHLIKTRGQQVTLRCSSQSGHNTVSWYQQALGQGPQFIFQYYREEENGRGNFPPRFSGLQFPNYSSELNVNALELDDSALYLCASSSKLLNEQFFGPGTRLTVL.

The rearrangement links TRBV7-6 to TRBJ2-2; 11 bases are shared with TRBD2. J was trimmed by 4 bases and V by 4 bases; bases with no gene match: 8. Germline V lookup: CDR1 SGHVS, CDR2 FNYEAQ. The CDR3 contains 17 residues. The DNA of the CDR3 is TGTGCCAGCAGCTGGGGACTAGCGGTGGGAGTCACCGGGGAGCTGTTTTTT. Its protein product is CASSWGLAVGVTGELFF.

This chain connects TRBV10-1 to TRBJ1-2; D is perhaps TRBD1 (5 bases). V was pared by 7 bases and J by 4 bases, with 22 bases between. Germline values: CDR1 WNHNN, CDR2 SYGVQD (reference sequence). The CDR3 contains 16 residues. The CDR3 here is CASNFGFGARVYGYTF. CDR3 nucleotide sequence: TGCGCCAGCAACTTCGGATTCGGGGCTCGGGTCTATGGCTACACCTTC.

CDR3 nucleotides: TGTGCCATCAGTGGCGCGGGACGAGGGTTCACAGATACGCAGTATTTT. Its protein is CAISGAGRGFTDTQYF. This sequence joins TRBV10-3 and TRBJ2-3; D might be TRBD2 (6 bases). This CDR3 spans 16 amino acids. V lost 4 bases and J 2 bases, leaving 16 bases between the germline ends. Per germline, CDR1 ENHRY and CDR2 SYGVKD.

The rearrangement uses TRBV6-1 and TRBJ2-7; 8 bases fit TRBD1. The CDR3 is made up of 15 amino acids. After removal of 5 bases from V and 4 bases from J, the junction contained 10 bases not matched to a gene. Germline CDR1 and CDR2: MNHNS and SASEGT. The CDR3 DNA reads TGTGCCAGCAGTATTTTCGGGACAGGCTCATACGAGCAGTACTTC. Translating gives CASSIFGTGSYEQYF.

The V and J genes are TRBV19 and TRBJ2-3; the D is unclear. Trimming cost V 8 bases and J 1 base, with 10 bases left between them. Germline CDR1 reads LNHDA; CDR2 reads SQIVND (reference sequence). CDR3 size: 13 residues. The CDR3 reads CASLPGGTDTQYF. CDR3 nucleotides: TGTGCCAGTCTACCCGGCGGCACAGATACGCAGTATTTT.

This clone was seen a single time. The V call is TRBV7-2, the J call TRBJ2-5, with a possible D match to TRBD2 (6 bases). Trimming took off 1 base at V and 5 bases at J, with 8 bases between the two ends. The germline gives CDR1 SGHTA, CDR2 FQGNSA. The CDR3 consists of 13 residues. The CDR3, as DNA: TGTGCCAGCAGCTTAGGGGGGAGGGAGACCCAGTACTTC. It is translated as CASSLGGRETQYF.

J is TRBJ2-7 and V is TRBV9; 7 nucleotides align to TRBD2. Germline loops: CDR1 SGDLS, CDR2 YYNGEE. Trimming took 4 bases from V and 3 from J; bases not matched to a gene: 10. The CDR3 contains 15 residues. The CDR3 loop is CASSHGLGKNYEQYF. The CDR3 DNA is TGTGCCAGCAGCCATGGACTAGGCAAAAACTACGAGCAGTACTTC.

This clone was seen only a few times. The V and J genes are TRBV7-9 and TRBJ1-1; 8 bases fit TRBD1. V shed 1 base and J 7 bases; nucleotides not matched to a gene: 11. Germline V gives CDR1 SEHNR, CDR2 FQNEAQ (reference sequence). The CDR3 contains 16 residues. The CDR3 here is CASSLGPQGARGEAFF. CDR3 in DNA: TGTGCCAGCAGCTTAGGGCCCCAGGGGGCTAGAGGTGAAGCTTTCTTT.